This passage covers 7 T cell receptor beta chains from one sample sequenced in a study of blood T cell repertoires in COVID-19. The data were produced by immunoSEQ multiplex PCR, yet TCRdb's version contains in-frame clones alone and is incomplete. The repertoire has hundreds of thousands of clones, about 88% of them found once; the top ten carry roughly 8%. Material: PBMCs or T cells enriched from blood (not recorded which). The receptors originated from a woman aged 60 to 75 who had recovered from COVID-19.

The genes are TRBV6-6 and TRBJ1-6; D not certain. CDR3 length: 14 residues. CDR1 MNHNY and CDR2 SVGAGI come from the germline V gene (reference sequence). V dropped 2 bases and J dropped 8 bases, with 10 bases sitting between them. CDR3 sequence (DNA): TGTGCCAGCAGTTACGCCCCTGGAGATTCACCCCTCCACTTT. Translated, it gives CASSYAPGDSPLHF.

This clone was recorded only once. J is TRBJ1-6 and V is TRBV2; D possibly corresponds to TRBD1 (5 bases). V gave up 0 bases and J gave up 7 bases, with 10 bases separating them. Germline CDR1 SNHLY, CDR2 FYNNEI. The CDR3 is made up of 15 amino acids. The CDR3 nucleotides read TGTGCCAGCAGTGAAGCGCTGGGGGGAAATTCACCCCTCCACTTT. Amino acids: CASSEALGGNSPLHF.

This clone was counted once. The rearrangement uses TRBV5-1 and TRBJ1-1; 7 bases match TRBD1. The trim removed 2 bases at V and 3 bases at J, leaving 10 bases unmatched. Germline V gene data show CDR1 as SGHRS and CDR2 as YFSETQ. This CDR3 contains 16 residues. This chain's CDR3 is CASSFAPTGFDTEAFF. The CDR3 DNA is TGCGCCAGCAGCTTCGCCCCGACAGGGTTCGACACTGAAGCTTTCTTT.

The J gene is TRBJ2-3, the V gene TRBV5-1, with 8 positions matching TRBD2. Germline V gene sequence: CDR1 SGHRS, CDR2 YFSETQ. V lost 0 bases and J lost 11; bases outside the gene matches: 14. CDR3 length: 16 residues. CDR3 loop: CASSLEAGALTIGQYF. The CDR3 nucleotides read TGCGCCAGCAGCTTGGAAGCGGGGGCCCTCACCATCGGGCAGTATTTT.

J is TRBJ2-4 and V is TRBV27; D might be TRBD2 (5 bases). The CDR3 runs 16 residues. CDR1 is MNHEY and CDR2 is SMNVEV in the germline V gene (reference sequence). V was trimmed by 3 bases and J by 0 bases, leaving 12 bases between them. CDR3 loop: CASSFGGLLAKNIQYF. DNA of the CDR3: TGTGCCAGCAGTTTTGGCGGGTTACTAGCCAAAAACATTCAGTACTTC.

The chain couples TRBV9 to TRBJ2-6, with D tentatively TRBD2 (6 bases). In germline, CDR1 is SGDLS, CDR2 YYNGEE. V was cut by 0 bases and J by 13 bases, with 26 bases left in between. This CDR3 is 18 amino acids long. CDR3 nucleotide sequence: TGTGCCAGCAGCGTAGGGTCTATAGGTAGGAGCGGGCCAGGGGTCCTGACTTTC. Encoded protein: CASSVGSIGRSGPGVLTF. Combining the CDR3 with reference TRBV9 and TRBJ2-6 gives the whole variable domain DSGVTQTPKHLITATGQRVTLRCSPRSGDLSVYWYQQSLDQGLQFLIQYYNGEERAKGNILERFSAQQFPDLHSELNLSSLELGDSALYFCASSVGSIGRSGPGVLTFGAGSRLTVL.

Remarks on this clone: One junction end disagrees with the germline gene, perhaps due to a read error. The genes are TRBV2 and TRBJ1-4; perhaps TRBD1 as D (5 bases). The CDR3 has 13 amino acids. Germline V gene sequence: CDR1 SNHLY, CDR2 FYNNEI. CDR3 nucleotides: TGTGCCTGCAGTGTGCGACAGAATGAAAAACTGTTTTTT. Protein sequence: CACSVRQNEKLFF.